Shown below are 4 T cell receptor beta chains from a single sample sequenced in a study of neurological immune-mediated disorders. In TCRdb, the 5' RACE reads were re-called with MiXCR into one record per CDR3 protein. The sample contains 35,000 to 40,000 distinct CDR3 sequences, nearly 7.5% of which appear only once. Material for sequencing was PBMCs. The origin of the receptors is a woman aged 40 to 50 in good health.

In its sample, this clonotype was seen many times. The chain couples TRBV7-6 to TRBJ1-1; no reliable D call. V dropped 2 bases and J dropped 1 base, with 11 bases sitting between them. This CDR3 spans 15 amino acids. Germline V gives CDR1 SGHVS, CDR2 FNYEAQ. The CDR3 region is CASSLRSGTNTEAFF. Here the CDR3 DNA reads TGTGCCAGCAGCTTAAGATCAGGAACGAACACTGAAGCTTTCTTT.

This clonotype was seen repeatedly, ten times or more. The chain carries TRBV4-1 and TRBJ2-3, with 7 bases aligning to TRBD2. CDR3 size: 18 residues. The germline CDR1 and CDR2 sequences are MGHRA and YSYEKL. V was clipped by 1 base and J by 2 bases; unmatched bases: 12. CDR3 sequence: CASSQGTWAGEFTDTQYF. In nucleotides, the CDR3 is TGCGCCAGCAGCCAAGGAACGTGGGCGGGGGAGTTCACAGATACGCAGTATTTT.

This clonotype showed up many times. This chain links TRBV9 with TRBJ1-6, with D possibly being TRBD1 (5 bases). V lost 6 bases to trimming and J lost 14 bases, with 15 bases between them. CDR3 length: 12 amino acids. CDR1 SGDLS and CDR2 YYNGEE come from the germline V gene. The CDR3: CASNLGGDSLHF. In nucleotides, the CDR3 is TGTGCCAGCAACCTAGGTGGGGACTCCCTCCACTTT.

In its sample, this clonotype was seen many times. The CDR3 sequence is CASSLNRDSPLHF. CDR3 bases: TGCGCCAGCAGCTTAAACAGGGATTCACCCCTCCACTTT. The rearrangement uses TRBV5-1 and TRBJ1-6; D might be TRBD1 (6 bases). Looked up from germline, CDR1 is SGHRS and CDR2 is YFSETQ. The CDR3 has 13 residues. Trimming removed 2 bases from V and 8 bases from J, with 8 bases in between.